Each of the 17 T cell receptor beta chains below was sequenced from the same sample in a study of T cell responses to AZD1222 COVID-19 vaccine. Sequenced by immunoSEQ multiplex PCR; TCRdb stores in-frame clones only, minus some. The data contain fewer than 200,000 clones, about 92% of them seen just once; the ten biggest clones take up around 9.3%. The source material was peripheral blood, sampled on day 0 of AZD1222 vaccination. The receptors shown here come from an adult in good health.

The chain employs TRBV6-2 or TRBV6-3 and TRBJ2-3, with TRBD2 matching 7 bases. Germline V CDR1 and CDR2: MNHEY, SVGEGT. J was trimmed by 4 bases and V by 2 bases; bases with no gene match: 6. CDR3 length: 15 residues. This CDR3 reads CASSYGTIAADTQYF. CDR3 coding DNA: TGTGCCAGCAGTTACGGGACTATAGCCGCAGATACGCAGTATTTT.

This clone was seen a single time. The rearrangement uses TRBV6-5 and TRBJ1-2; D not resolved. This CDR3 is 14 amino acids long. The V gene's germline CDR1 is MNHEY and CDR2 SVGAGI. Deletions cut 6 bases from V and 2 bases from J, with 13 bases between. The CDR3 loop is CASSRSAGNYGYTF. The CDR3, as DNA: TGTGCCAGCAGCCGATCCGCAGGAAACTATGGCTACACCTTC.

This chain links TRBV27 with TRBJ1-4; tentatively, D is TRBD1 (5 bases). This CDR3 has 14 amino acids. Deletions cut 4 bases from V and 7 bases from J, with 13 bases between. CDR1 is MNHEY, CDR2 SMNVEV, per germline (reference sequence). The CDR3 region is CASSSQGPGEKLFF. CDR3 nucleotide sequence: TGTGCCAGCAGTTCCCAGGGCCCCGGTGAAAAACTGTTTTTT.

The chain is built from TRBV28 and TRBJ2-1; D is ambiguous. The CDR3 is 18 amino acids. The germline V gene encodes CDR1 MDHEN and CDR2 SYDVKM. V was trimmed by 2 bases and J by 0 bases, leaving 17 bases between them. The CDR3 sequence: CASSLGYRLFSSYNEQFF. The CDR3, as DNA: TGTGCCAGCAGTTTAGGATATCGACTCTTCAGCTCCTACAATGAGCAGTTCTTC.

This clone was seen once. As DNA, the CDR3 is TGTGCCATCAGTGGGTCGAACGTACGGGGCACCGTAGGGGCTGAAGCTTTCTTT. Translating it yields CAISGSNVRGTVGAEAFF. The rearrangement uses TRBV10-3 and TRBJ1-1; TRBD1 might be the D (5 bases). The V gene's germline CDR1 is ENHRY and CDR2 SYGVKD. There are 18 residues in the CDR3. V was pared by 4 bases and J by 6 bases, with 27 bases between.

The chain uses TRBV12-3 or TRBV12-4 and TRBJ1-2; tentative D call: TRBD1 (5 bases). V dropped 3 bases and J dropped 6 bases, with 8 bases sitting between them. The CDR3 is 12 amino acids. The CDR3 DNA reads TGTGCCAGCAGTTTGGCGGGGCATGGCTACACCTTC. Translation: CASSLAGHGYTF.

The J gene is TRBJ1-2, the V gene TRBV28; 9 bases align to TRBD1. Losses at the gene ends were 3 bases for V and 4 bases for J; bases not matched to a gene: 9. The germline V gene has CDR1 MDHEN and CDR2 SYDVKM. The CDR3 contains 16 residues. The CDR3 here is CASSFSPGQGPYGYTF. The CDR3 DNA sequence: TGTGCCAGCAGTTTTTCTCCGGGACAGGGACCCTATGGCTACACCTTC.

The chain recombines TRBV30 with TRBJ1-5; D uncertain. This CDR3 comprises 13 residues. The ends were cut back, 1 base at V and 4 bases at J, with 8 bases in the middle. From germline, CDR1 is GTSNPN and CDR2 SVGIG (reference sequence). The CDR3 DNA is TGTGCCTGGAGTGAGAGTACGAATCAGCCCCAGCATTTT. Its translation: CAWSESTNQPQHF.

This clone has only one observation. The CDR3 bases are TGCGCCAGCAGCCCCACTACGACAGGTCGCGAGACCCAGTACTTC. Amino acid sequence: CASSPTTTGRETQYF. The chain uses TRBV4-1 and TRBJ2-5; tentatively, D is TRBD1 (6 bases). The CDR3 contains 15 residues. The V gene's germline CDR1 is MGHRA and CDR2 YSYEKL. Trimming removed 4 bases at V and 5 bases at J, with 17 bases between.

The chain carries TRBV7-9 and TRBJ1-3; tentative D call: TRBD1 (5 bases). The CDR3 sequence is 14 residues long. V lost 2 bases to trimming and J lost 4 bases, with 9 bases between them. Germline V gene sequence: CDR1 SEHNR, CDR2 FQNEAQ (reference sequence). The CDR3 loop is CASSLTGLGNTIYF. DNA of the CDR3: TGTGCCAGCAGCTTAACAGGATTAGGAAACACCATATATTTT.

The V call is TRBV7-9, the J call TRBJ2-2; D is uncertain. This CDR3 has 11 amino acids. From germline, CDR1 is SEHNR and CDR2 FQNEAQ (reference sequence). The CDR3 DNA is TGTTCAAACGGGTACACCGGGGAGCTGTTTTTT. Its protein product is CSNGYTGELFF.

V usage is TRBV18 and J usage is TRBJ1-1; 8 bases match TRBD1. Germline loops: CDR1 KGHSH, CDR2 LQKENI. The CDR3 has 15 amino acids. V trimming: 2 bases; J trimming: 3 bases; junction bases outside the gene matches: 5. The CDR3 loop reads CASSPATGVDTEAFF. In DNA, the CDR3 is TGTGCCAGCTCACCAGCGACAGGGGTGGACACTGAAGCTTTCTTT.

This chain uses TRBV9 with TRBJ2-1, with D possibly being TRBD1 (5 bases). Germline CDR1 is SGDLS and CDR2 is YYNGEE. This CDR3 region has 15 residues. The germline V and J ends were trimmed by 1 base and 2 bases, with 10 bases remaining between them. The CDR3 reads CASSVRGQTYNEQFF. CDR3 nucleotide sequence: TGTGCCAGCAGCGTAAGAGGACAAACCTACAATGAGCAGTTCTTC. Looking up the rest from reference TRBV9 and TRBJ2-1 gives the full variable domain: DSGVTQTPKHLITATGQRVTLRCSPRSGDLSVYWYQQSLDQGLQFLIQYYNGEERAKGNILERFSAQQFPDLHSELNLSSLELGDSALYFCASSVRGQTYNEQFFGPGTRLTVL.

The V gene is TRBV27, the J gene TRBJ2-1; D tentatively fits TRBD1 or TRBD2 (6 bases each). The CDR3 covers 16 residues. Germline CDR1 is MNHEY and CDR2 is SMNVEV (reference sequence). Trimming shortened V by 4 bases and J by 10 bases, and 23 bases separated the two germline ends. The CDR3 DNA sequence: TGTGCCAGCAGTTCTCAACTTAGTCGGGGGCCCGGGGAGCAGTTCTTC. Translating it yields CASSSQLSRGPGEQFF.

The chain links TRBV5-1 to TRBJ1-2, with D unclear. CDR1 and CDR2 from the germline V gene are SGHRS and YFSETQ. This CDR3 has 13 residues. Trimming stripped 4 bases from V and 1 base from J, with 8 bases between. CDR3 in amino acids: CASSDGFNYGYTF. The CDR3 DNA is TGCGCCAGCAGCGACGGGTTTAACTATGGCTACACCTTC.

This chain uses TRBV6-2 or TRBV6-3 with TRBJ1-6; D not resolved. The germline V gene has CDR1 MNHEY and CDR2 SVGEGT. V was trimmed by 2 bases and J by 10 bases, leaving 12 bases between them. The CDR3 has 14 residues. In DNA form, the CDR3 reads TGTGCCAGCAGTTACCCGAGGGAGCGGTCACCCCTCCACTTT. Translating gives CASSYPRERSPLHF.

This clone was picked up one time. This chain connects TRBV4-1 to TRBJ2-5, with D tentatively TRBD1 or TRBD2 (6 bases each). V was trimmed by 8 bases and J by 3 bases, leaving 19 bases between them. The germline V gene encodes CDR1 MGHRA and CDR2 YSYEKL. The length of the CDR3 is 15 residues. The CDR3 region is CASAYTRGREETQYF. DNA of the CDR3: TGCGCCAGCGCATACACTCGGGGGCGCGAAGAGACCCAGTACTTC.